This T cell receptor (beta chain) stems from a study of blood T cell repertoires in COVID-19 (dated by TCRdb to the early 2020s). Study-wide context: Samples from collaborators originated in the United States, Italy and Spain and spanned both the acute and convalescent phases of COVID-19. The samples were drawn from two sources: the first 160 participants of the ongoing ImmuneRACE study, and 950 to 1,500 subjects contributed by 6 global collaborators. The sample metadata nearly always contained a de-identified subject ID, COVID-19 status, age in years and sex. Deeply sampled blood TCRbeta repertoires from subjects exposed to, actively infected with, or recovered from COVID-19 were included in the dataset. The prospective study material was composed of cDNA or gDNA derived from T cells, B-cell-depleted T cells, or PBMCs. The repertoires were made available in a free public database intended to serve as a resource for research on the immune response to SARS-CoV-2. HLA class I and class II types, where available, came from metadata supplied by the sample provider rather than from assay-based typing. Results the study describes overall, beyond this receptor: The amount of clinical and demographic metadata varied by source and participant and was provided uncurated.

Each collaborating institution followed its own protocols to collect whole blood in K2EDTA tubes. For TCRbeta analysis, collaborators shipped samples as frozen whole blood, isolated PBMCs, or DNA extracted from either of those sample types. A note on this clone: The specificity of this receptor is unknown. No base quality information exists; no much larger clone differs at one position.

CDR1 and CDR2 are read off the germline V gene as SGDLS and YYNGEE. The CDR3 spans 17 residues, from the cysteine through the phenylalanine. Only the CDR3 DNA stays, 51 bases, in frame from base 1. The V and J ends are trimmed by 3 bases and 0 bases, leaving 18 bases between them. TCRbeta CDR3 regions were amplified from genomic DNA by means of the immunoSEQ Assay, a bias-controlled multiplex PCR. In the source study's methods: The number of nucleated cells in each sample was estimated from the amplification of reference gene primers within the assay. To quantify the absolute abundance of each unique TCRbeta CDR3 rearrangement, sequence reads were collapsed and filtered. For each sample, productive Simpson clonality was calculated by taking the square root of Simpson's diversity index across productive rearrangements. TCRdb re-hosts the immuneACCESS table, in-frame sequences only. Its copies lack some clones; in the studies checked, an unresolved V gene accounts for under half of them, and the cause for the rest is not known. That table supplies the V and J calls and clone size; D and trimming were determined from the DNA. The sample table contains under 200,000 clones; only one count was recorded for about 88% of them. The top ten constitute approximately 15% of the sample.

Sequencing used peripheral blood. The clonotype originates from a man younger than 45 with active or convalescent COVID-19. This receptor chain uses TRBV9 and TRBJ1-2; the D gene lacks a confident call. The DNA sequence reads TGTGCCAGCAGCGATTTGGCAGGAAAGAAGACTAACTATGGCTACACCTTC. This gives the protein CASSDLAGKKTNYGYTF.